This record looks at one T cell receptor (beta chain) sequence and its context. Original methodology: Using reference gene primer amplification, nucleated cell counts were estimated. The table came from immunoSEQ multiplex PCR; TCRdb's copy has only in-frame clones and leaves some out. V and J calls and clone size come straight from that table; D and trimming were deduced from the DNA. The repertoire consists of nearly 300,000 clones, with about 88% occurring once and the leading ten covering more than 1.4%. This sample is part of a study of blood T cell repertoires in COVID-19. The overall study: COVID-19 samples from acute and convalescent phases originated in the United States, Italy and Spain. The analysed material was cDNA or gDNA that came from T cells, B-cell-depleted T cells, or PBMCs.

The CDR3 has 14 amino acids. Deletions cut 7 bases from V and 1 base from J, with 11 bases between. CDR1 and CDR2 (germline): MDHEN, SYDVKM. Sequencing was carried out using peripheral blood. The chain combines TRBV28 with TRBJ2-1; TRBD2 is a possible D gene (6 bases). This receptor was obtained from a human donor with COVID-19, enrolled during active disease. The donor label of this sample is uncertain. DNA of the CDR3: TGTGCCAGCACTGCTGGGGGGTCCTACAATGAGCAGTTCTTC. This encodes CASTAGGSYNEQFF.